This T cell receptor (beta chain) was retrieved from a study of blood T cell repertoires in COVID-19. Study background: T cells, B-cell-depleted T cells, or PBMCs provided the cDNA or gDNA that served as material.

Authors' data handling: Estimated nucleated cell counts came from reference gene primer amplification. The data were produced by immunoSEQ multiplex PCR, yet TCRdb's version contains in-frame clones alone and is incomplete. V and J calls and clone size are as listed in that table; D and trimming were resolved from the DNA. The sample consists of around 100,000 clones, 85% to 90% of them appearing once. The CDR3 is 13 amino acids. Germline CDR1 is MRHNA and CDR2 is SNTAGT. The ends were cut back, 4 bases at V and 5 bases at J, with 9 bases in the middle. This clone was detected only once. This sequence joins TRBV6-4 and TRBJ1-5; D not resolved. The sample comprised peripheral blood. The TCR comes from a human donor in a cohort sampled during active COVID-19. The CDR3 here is CASSVNRDQPQHF. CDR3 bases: TGTGCCAGCAGTGTCAACCGCGATCAGCCCCAGCATTTT.